These 5 T cell receptor beta chains share one sample of origin, sequenced in a study of shared clonotypes between healthy human individuals. Only in-frame clones appear in the TCRdb table, and some are missing; sequencing was by immunoSEQ multiplex PCR. The data show about 1 million clones, around 76% seen once. The sequenced sample consisted of memory CD4+ T cells sorted from blood. Subset of the sample: CD45RA-negative fraction. Receptor source: a man younger than 35 in good health.

The chain couples TRBV2 to TRBJ2-5; D possibly uses TRBD1 or TRBD2 (6 bases each). Germline CDR1 reads SNHLY; CDR2 reads FYNNEI. The CDR3 contains 17 residues. V lost 6 bases, J lost 5 bases, and 25 bases lay in between. CDR3 nucleotides: TGTGCCAGCAGCGCCGGATTAATGACAGGAGGGCTTGAGACCCAGTACTTC. It specifies CASSAGLMTGGLETQYF.

CDR3 sequence (DNA): TGTGCCAGCAGCTTCAATAATGGAATTGAGACCCAGTACTTC. Residues: CASSFNNGIETQYF. V gene TRBV7-2 combines with J gene TRBJ2-5, with D unclear. CDR1 and CDR2 from the germline V gene are SGHTA and FQGNSA. The CDR3 runs 14 residues. V lost 3 bases and J lost 5, with 13 bases in between.

J is TRBJ2-2 and V is TRBV5-1, with a weak D call TRBD1 (6 bases). Per the germline V gene, CDR1 is SGHRS and CDR2 is YFSETQ. The CDR3 is 13 amino acids. The germline V and J ends were trimmed by 0 bases and 9 bases, with 9 bases remaining between them. CDR3 sequence reads: CASSLGGDRELFF. CDR3 DNA: TGCGCCAGCAGCTTGGGAGGGGACAGGGAGCTGTTTTTT. The full variable domain, with the rest looked up from reference TRBV5-1 and TRBJ2-2, is KAGVTQTPRYLIKTRGQQVTLSCSPISGHRSVSWYQQTPGQGLQFLFEYFSETQRNKGNFPGRFSGRQFSNSRSEMNVSTLELGDSALYLCASSLGGDRELFFGEGSRLTVL.

V and J are TRBV11-2 and TRBJ2-2; 8 positions match TRBD1. This CDR3 has 16 residues. V shed 5 bases, J shed 5 bases, and the junction held 10 bases outside the gene matches. Germline CDR1 reads SGHAT; CDR2 reads FQNNGV. CDR3 DNA: TGTGCCAGCAGCACCACCAGGGGGCGGAGAACCGGGGAGCTGTTTTTT. Its protein is CASSTTRGRRTGELFF.

CDR3 nucleotides: TGCGCCAGCAGTGGCTCTTACAGGTTGCTATCCTACGAGCAGTACTTC. Its protein is CASSGSYRLLSYEQYF. The rearrangement uses TRBV10-2 and TRBJ2-7, with D possibly being TRBD1 (5 bases). Trimming removed 4 bases from V and 1 base from J, with 17 bases in between. The V gene's germline CDR1 is WSHSY and CDR2 SAAADI. The CDR3 extends over 16 amino acids.